The source of this T cell receptor (beta chain) is a study of long-term antiretroviral therapy in people with HIV. Across the study: Samples collected earliest predate the 2015 immediate-ART recommendation by about a decade.

The CDR3 length is 12 residues. CDR1 and CDR2 (germline): MNHNY, SVGAGI (reference sequence). Researchers ran immunoSEQ v3.0 at survey level. Libraries were prepared by immunoSEQ multiplex PCR; TCRdb keeps only in-frame clonotypes and omits some of them. In the table there are tens of thousands of clones, roughly four fifths of which are singletons. This specimen consisted of unsorted PBMCs, obtained 1.1 years before starting antiretroviral therapy. This sequence joins TRBV6-6 and TRBJ2-2; tentative D call: TRBD2 (7 bases). This clonotype was obtained from a woman in her thirties with HIV. CDR3 DNA: TGTGCGGGGGGGCTGGGGAGCGGGGAGCTGTTTTTT. Its translation: CAGGLGSGELFF.